Presented here are 2 T cell receptor beta chains from one specimen sequenced in a study of control samples from healthy donors and cancer patients. Sequencing was performed with immunoSEQ multiplex PCR; in TCRdb, only in-frame clones are kept and a portion is missing. The sample consists of tens of thousands of clones, around 91% of them appearing once. Sequencing used PBMCs. The receptors originated from a middle-aged man with lung cancer.

The gene calls are TRBV11-3 and TRBJ1-2; 8 bases align to TRBD1. The germline V gene encodes CDR1 SGHNT and CDR2 YENEEA. The J segment lost 8 bases and the V segment lost 3 bases, leaving 17 bases of the junction unmatched. The CDR3 is made up of 17 amino acids. CDR3 region: CASSFPKGQAKKRGYTF. The CDR3 nucleotides read TGTGCCAGCAGCTTCCCTAAGGGACAGGCTAAGAAGAGAGGCTACACCTTC.

This clone was recorded once. This chain joins TRBV7-3 and TRBJ1-3; unclear D gene. The CDR3 has 14 amino acids. Germline values: CDR1 SGHTA, CDR2 FQGTGA. The ends were cut back, 2 bases at V and 0 bases at J, with 5 bases in the middle. Here the CDR3 DNA reads TGTGCCAGCAGCTTAGGGAACTCTGGAAACACCATATATTTT. Protein product: CASSLGNSGNTIYF.